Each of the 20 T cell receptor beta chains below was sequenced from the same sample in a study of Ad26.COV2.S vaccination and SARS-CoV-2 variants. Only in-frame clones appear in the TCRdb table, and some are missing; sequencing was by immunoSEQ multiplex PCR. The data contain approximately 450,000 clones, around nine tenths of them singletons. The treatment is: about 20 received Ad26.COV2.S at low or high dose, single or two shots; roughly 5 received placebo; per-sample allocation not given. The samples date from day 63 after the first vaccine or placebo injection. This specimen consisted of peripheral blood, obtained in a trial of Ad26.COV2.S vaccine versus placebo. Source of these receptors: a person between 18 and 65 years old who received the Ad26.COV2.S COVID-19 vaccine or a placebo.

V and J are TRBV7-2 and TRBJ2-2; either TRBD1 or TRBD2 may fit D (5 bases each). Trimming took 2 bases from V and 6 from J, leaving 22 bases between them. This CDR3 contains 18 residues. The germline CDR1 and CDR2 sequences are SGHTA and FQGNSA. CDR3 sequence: CASSLFPPGRQVPGELFF. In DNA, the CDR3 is TGTGCCAGCAGCTTATTCCCTCCGGGACGGCAGGTCCCCGGGGAGCTGTTTTTT.

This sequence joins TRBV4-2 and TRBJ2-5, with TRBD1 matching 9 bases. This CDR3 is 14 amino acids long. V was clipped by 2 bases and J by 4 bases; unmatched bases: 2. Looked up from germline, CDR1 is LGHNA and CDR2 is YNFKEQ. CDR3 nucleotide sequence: TGTGCCAGCAGCCAATCGGACAGGGGAGAGACCCAGTACTTC. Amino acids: CASSQSDRGETQYF.

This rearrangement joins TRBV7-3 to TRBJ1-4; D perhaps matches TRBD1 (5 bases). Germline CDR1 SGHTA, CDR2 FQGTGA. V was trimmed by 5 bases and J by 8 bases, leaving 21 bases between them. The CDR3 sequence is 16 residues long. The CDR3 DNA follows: TGTGCCAGCAGCATAAGGCCGGGACGGACCTCGGAAAAACTGTTTTTT. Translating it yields CASSIRPGRTSEKLFF.

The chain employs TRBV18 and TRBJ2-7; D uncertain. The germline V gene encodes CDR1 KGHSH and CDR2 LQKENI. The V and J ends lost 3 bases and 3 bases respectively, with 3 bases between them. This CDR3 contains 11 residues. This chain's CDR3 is CASSPIYEQYF. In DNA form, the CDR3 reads TGTGCCAGCTCACCCATCTACGAGCAGTACTTC. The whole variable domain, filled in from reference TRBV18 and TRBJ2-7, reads NAGVMQNPRHLVRRRGQEARLRCSPMKGHSHVYWYRQLPEEGLKFMVYLQKENIIDESGMPKERFSAEFPKEGPSILRIQQVVRGDSAAYFCASSPIYEQYFGPGTRLTVT.

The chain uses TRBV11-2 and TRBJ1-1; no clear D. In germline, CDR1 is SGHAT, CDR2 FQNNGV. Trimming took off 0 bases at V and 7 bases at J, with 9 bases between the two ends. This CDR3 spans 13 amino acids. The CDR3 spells CASSLDVSLEAFF. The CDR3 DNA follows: TGTGCCAGCAGCTTAGATGTGTCGCTTGAAGCTTTCTTT.

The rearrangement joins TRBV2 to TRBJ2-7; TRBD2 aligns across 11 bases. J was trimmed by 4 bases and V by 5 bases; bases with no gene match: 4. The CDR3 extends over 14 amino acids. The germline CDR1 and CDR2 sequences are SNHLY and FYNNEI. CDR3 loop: CASSPGLAAYEQYF. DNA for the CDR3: TGTGCCAGCAGTCCGGGACTAGCGGCGTACGAGCAGTACTTC.

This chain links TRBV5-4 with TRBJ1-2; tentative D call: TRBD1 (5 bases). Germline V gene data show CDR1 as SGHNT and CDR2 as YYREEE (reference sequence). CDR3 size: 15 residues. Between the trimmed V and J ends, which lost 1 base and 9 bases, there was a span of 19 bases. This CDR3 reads CASSLSGRAKSSYTF. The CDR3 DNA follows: TGTGCCAGCAGCTTGAGTGGCAGGGCGAAGAGTAGCTACACCTTC.

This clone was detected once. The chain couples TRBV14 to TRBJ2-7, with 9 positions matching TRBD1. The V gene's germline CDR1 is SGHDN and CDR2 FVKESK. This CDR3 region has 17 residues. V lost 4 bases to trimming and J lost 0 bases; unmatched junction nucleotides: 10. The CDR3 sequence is CASSPPYRGLNSYEQYF. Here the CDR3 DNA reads TGTGCCAGCAGCCCACCGTACAGGGGGCTTAACTCCTACGAGCAGTACTTC.

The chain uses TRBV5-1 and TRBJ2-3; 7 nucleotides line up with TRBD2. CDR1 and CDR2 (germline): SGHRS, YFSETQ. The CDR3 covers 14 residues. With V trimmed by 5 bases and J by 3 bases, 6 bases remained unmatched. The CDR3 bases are TGCGCCAGCAGTGGACTAGTCACGACAGATACGCAGTATTTT. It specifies CASSGLVTTDTQYF.

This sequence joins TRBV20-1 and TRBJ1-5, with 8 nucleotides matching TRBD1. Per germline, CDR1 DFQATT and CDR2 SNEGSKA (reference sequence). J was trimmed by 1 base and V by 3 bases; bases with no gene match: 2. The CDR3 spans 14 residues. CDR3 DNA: TGCAGTGCTAGTCAGGGGGCAAGCAATCAGCCCCAGCATTTT. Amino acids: CSASQGASNQPQHF.

The CDR3 nucleotides are TGTGCCAGCAGCTTAGGGGCAGGGAATGGCTACACCTTC. As protein: CASSLGAGNGYTF. The genes are TRBV7-8 and TRBJ1-2; tentatively, D is TRBD1 (5 bases). CDR1 is SGHVS, CDR2 FQNEAQ, per germline. V was clipped by 1 base and J by 6 bases, with 9 bases between them. This CDR3 is built from 13 residues.

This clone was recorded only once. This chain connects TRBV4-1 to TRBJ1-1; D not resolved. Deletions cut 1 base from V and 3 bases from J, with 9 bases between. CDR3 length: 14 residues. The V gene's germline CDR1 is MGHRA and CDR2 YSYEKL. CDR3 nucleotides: TGCGCCAGCAGCCAAGTATCAGAGCACACTGAAGCTTTCTTT. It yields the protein CASSQVSEHTEAFF.

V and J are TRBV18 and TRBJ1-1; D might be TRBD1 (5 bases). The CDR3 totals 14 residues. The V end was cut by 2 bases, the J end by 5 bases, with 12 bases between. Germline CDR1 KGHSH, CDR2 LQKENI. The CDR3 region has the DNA TGTGCCAGCTCACCAACCGGGGGTCGGACTGAAGCTTTCTTT. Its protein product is CASSPTGGRTEAFF. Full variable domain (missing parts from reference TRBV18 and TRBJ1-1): NAGVMQNPRHLVRRRGQEARLRCSPMKGHSHVYWYRQLPEEGLKFMVYLQKENIIDESGMPKERFSAEFPKEGPSILRIQQVVRGDSAAYFCASSPTGGRTEAFFGQGTRLTVV.

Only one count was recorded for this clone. The CDR3 DNA reads TGCGCCAGCAGCCAAGAGGGACAGGGCCGAAGGAACACTGAAGCTTTCTTT. Translation: CASSQEGQGRRNTEAFF. The chain combines TRBV4-1 with TRBJ1-1; TRBD1 aligns across 9 bases. The V segment lost 0 bases and the J segment 1 base; nucleotides outside the gene matches: 6. Germline V gene data show CDR1 as MGHRA and CDR2 as YSYEKL. The CDR3 sequence is 17 residues long.

The DNA of the CDR3 is TGTGCCACCAGCAGACAGGGGGCAGATACGCAGTATTTT. Its protein is CATSRQGADTQYF. The chain uses TRBV15 and TRBJ2-3; 7 positions match TRBD1. Germline loops: CDR1 LNHNV, CDR2 YYDKDF (reference sequence). The CDR3 has 13 amino acids. The junction had 0 bases not matched to a gene; V was cut back by 2 bases and J by 4 bases. Using reference TRBV15 and TRBJ2-3 for the parts outside the CDR3, the full variable domain is DAMVIQNPRYQVTQFGKPVTLSCSQTLNHNVMYWYQQKSSQAPKLLFHYYDKDFNNEADTPDNFQSRRPNTSFCFLDIRSPGLGDTAMYLCATSRQGADTQYFGPGTRLTVL.

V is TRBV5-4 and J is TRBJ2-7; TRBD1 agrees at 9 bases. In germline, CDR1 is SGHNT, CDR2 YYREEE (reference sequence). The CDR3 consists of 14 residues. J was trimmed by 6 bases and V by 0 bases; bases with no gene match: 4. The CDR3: CASSLEGTGIEQYF. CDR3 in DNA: TGTGCCAGCAGCTTGGAAGGGACAGGGATCGAGCAGTACTTC.

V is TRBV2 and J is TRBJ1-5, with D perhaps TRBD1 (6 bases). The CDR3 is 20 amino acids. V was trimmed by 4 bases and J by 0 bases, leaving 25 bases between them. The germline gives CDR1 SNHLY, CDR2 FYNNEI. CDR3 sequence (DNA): TGTGCCAGCAGTGGGAGGACAGCCTCGACAGCCTCTGATAGCAATCAGCCCCAGCATTTT. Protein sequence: CASSGRTASTASDSNQPQHF.

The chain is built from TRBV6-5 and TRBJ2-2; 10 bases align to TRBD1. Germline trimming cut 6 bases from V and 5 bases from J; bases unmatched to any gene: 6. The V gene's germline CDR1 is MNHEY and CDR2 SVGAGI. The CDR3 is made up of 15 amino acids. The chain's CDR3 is CASSWGTGVTGELFF. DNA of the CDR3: TGTGCCAGCAGCTGGGGGACAGGGGTGACCGGGGAGCTGTTTTTT.

This CDR3 reads CASSYDRGLGNSPLHF. In DNA, the CDR3 is TGTGCCAGCAGTTACGACCGAGGGCTGGGTAATTCACCCCTCCACTTT. The rearrangement joins TRBV6-5 to TRBJ1-6; D is undetermined. The CDR3 consists of 16 residues. The germline V gene encodes CDR1 MNHEY and CDR2 SVGAGI. Trimming stripped 2 bases from V and 6 bases from J, with 14 bases between.

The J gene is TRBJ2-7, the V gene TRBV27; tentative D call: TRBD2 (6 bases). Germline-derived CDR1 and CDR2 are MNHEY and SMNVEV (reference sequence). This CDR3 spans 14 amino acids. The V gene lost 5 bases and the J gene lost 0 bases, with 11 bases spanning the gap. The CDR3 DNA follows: TGTGCCAGCAGTCCCGCTAGCGCCTCCTACGAGCAGTACTTC. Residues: CASSPASASYEQYF.